The subject of this entry is one T cell receptor (beta chain). Antigen specificity is unknown. Trimming shortened V by 6 bases and J by 9 bases, and 19 bases separated the two germline ends. The CDR3 loop spans 14 amino acids. Carried by the TCR beta cDNA libraries were unique molecular identifiers. TCRdb used MiXCR to reprocess the PCR reads, holding one entry per CDR3 protein. This table holds around 700,000 distinct CDR3 sequences, approximately 60% found once. The record originates from a study of post-analysis software for immune sequencing data. Overall study: In terms of disease course, relapsing-remitting, secondary progressive and progressive-relapsing multiple sclerosis were included.

Overall study findings and caveats: Compared with controls, patients had more of about 5 TRBV segments, including TRBV5-6, TRBV5-1 and TRBV20-1.

The TCR comes from a girl aged 2-10 years with multiple sclerosis. The chain combines TRBV12-3 or TRBV12-4 with TRBJ2-3, with D tentatively TRBD1 or TRBD2 (5 bases each). Input material: blood. CDR3 bases: TGTGCCAGCAGATCCCCCTGGCAGGGAGACACGCAGTATTTT. The encoded protein is CASRSPWQGDTQYF.